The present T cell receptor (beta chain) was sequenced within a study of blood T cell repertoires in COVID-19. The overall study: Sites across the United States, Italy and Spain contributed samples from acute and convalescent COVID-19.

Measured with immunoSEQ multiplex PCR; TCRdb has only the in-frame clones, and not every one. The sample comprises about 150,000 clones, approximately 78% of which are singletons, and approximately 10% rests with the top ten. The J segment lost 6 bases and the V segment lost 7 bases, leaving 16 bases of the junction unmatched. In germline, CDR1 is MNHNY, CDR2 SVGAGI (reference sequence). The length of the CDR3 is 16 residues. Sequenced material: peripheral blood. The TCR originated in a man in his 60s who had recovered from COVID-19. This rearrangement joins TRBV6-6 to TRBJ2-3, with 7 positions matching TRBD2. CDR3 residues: CASTDRASGLGDTQYF. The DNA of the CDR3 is TGTGCCAGCACCGACCGGGCTAGCGGATTGGGGGATACGCAGTATTTT.